This T cell receptor (beta chain) was sequenced during a study of T-cell memory formation after mild COVID-19. For the study at large: Largely donor-specific TCR clusters were found.

Study-wide results and limits: Second-wave clones that peaked on day 37 lacked confirmed SARS-CoV-2 specificity.

As concerns this clonotype: Antigen specificity is unknown.

From 5'RACE with constant-segment primers came TCR alpha and TCR beta cDNA libraries that carried sample barcodes and UMIs. Each CDR3 protein is one row after TCRdb ran MiXCR on the 5' RACE reads. The profile covers some 200,000 distinct CDR3 sequences, with roughly a fifth appearing a single time and roughly 24% taken by the ten largest. The sequence was obtained from an adult woman who had mild COVID-19 (a few samples of this study predate the infection). Cell type and time point are not known. The sample taken for sequencing was PBMCs or a T cell subset sorted from them (not recorded which).

CDR3 residues: CASSPGQGEAFF. DNA for the CDR3: TGTGCCAGCAGCCCGGGACAAGGGGAAGCTTTCTTT. The genes are TRBV9 and TRBJ1-1, with D tentatively TRBD1 (6 bases). Germline V gene data show CDR1 as SGDLS and CDR2 as YYNGEE. This CDR3 has 12 amino acids. With 4 bases removed from V and 8 bases from J, the gap between germline ends came to 12 bases.